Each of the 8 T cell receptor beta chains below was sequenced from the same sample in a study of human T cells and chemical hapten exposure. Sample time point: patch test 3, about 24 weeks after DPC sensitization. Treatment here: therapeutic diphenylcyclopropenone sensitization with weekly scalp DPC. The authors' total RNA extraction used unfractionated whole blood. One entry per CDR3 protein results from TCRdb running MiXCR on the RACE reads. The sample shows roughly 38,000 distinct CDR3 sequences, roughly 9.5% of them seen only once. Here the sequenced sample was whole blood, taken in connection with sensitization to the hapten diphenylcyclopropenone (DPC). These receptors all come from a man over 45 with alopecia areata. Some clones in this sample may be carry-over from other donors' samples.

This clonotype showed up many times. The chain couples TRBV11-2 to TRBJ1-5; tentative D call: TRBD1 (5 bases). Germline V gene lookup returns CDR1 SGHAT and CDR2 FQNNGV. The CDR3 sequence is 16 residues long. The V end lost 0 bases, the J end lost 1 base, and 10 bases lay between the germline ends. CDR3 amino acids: CASSLDAGVSNQPQHF. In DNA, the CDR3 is TGTGCCAGCAGCTTAGATGCGGGGGTAAGCAATCAGCCCCAGCATTTT.

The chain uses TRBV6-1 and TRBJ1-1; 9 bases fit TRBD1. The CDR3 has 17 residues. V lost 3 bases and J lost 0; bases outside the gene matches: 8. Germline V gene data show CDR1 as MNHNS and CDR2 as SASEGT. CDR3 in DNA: TGTGCCAGCAGTGACAGAGAACAGGGGGCTCTGAACACTGAAGCTTTCTTT. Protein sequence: CASSDREQGALNTEAFF.

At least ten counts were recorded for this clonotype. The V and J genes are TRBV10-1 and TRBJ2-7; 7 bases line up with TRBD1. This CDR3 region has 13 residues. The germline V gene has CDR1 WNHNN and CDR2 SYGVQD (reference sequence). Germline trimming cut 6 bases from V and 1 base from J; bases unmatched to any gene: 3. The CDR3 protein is CASSPGQSYEQYF. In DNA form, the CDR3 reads TGCGCCAGCAGCCCGGGACAGTCCTACGAGCAGTACTTC.

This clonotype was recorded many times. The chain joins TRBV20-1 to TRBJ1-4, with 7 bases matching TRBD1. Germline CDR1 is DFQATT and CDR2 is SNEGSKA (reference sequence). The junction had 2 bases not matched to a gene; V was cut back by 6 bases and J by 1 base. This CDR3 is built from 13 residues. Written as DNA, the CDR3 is TGCAGTGCAGGGACAGTAACTAATGAAAAACTGTTTTTT. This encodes CSAGTVTNEKLFF.

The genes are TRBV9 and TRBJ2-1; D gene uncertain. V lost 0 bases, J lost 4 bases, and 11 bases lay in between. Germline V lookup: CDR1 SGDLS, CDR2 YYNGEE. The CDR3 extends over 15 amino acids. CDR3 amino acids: CASSVDFPSYNEQFF. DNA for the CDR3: TGTGCCAGCAGCGTAGACTTCCCCTCGTACAATGAGCAGTTCTTC.

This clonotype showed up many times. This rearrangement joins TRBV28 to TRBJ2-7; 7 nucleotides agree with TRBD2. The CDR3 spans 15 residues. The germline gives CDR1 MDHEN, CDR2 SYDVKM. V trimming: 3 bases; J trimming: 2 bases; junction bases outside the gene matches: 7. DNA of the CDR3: TGTGCCAGCAGTTTGGCGGGAGTCAGAGCCTACGAGCAGTACTTC. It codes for CASSLAGVRAYEQYF.

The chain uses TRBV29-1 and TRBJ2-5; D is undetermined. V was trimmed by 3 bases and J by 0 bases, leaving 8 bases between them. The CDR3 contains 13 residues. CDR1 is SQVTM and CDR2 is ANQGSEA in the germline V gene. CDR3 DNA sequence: TGCAGCGTTGATCGGGCAGACCAAGAGACCCAGTACTTC. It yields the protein CSVDRADQETQYF. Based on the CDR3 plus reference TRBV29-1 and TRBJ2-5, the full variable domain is SAVISQKPSRDICQRGTSLTIQCQVDSQVTMMFWYRQQPGQSLTLIATANQGSEATYESGFVIDKFPISRPNLTFSTLTVSNMSPEDSSIYLCSVDRADQETQYFGPGTRLLVL.

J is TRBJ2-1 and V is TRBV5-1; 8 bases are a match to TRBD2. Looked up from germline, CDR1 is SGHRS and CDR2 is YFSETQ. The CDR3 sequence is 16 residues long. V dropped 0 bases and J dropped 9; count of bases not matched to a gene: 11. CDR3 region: CASSLDHSSGRSEQFF. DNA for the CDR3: TGCGCCAGCAGCTTGGATCATTCGAGCGGGAGAAGTGAGCAGTTCTTC. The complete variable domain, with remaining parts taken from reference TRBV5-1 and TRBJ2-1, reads KAGVTQTPRYLIKTRGQQVTLSCSPISGHRSVSWYQQTPGQGLQFLFEYFSETQRNKGNFPGRFSGRQFSNSRSEMNVSTLELGDSALYLCASSLDHSSGRSEQFFGPGTRLTVL.